This T cell receptor (beta chain) appears in the sequencing data of a study of T cell responses to AZD1222 COVID-19 vaccine (dated by TCRdb to the early 2020s). In terms of the full investigation: TCR sequencing was performed for 233 trial participants, of whom roughly 200 were given two doses of AZD1222 and around 25 were given two doses of MenACWY control vaccine. Trial participants were enrolled by age into subgroups of 18-55, 56-69 and 70-plus years, and 148, 28 and 57 TCR-sequenced participants, respectively, were included in these subgroups. Overall study outcomes, separate from this receptor: Participants were mostly white British and included more females than males, and it was suggested by the authors that clonal diversity may have been underestimated. A significant rise in spike-specific TCR breadth and depth was observed after two AZD1222 doses relative to day 0 and relative to MenACWY recipients. The whole spike protein was spanned by vaccine-associated CD4 TCRs, and dominant responses were seen in regions 160-218 and 743-854. Nearly half of unique spike-specific TCRs reportedly recognized epitopes outside regions mutated in the B.1.351 and B.1.1.7 variants. Because no samples from the day 14 peak response were available, repertoires could be characterized only after the peak T cell response. Conclusions about previously exposed vaccinees are limited because only 6 or 7 AZD1222 recipients were SARS-CoV-2 seropositive at baseline. The 56-69-year group was small, and its depth increase did not reach significance, likely because of low power.

Interpreted using the paper, the time point label stands for: baseline before first vaccination. The treatment or condition label corresponds to: meningococcal conjugate vaccine given as trial control. Vaccinee samples were obtained from the UK trials COV001 and COV002, which included a single-blind randomized controlled phase 2/3 trial of AZD1222 (ChAdOx1 nCoV-19) in healthy adults. For TCRbeta chain sequencing, PBMC samples from trial participants were taken at day 0 and at day 28 after the second dose. On this clone: The antigen this receptor binds is unknown. There are no base qualities to consult, and no much larger clone falls within one base.

The CDR3 regions of human TCRbeta chains were analyzed by immunosequencing. Concerning the study's data processing: TCRs in the repertoires were compared against a reference library of SARS-CoV-2-specific TCRs that had been generated with the MIRA antigen-specificity platform. Breadth meant the fraction of unique TCRs that were SARS-CoV-2-associated, whereas depth meant the fraction of total T cells that were SARS-CoV-2-associated. Using the MIRA data, each spike-specific TCR was assigned both to the spike region to which the TCR was reactive and to a CD4 or CD8 class. Log10-transformed breadth and depth values were compared by one-way ANOVA with Sidak's multiple comparisons tests. TCRdb's version of the immuneACCESS table is confined to in-frame rearrangements and falls short of the full clone set. An unresolved V gene accounts for under half of the shortfall where checked; the remainder is of unknown origin. V, J and clone size were drawn from that table, and D and trimming were deduced from the DNA. The sample table holds roughly 200,000 clones, of which more than 85% were seen once. The ten largest clones capture about 1% of the sample.

Germline trimming: 2 bases from V, 5 bases from J; junction bases outside gene matches: 6. CDR1 and CDR2, per the germline V gene (reference sequence), are SGHKS and YYEKEE. The CDR3 has 15 amino acids, counting the end cysteine and phenylalanine. Only CDR3 DNA is held: 45 bases, read in frame from base 1. The specimen was peripheral blood, collected on day 0 of MenACWY control vaccination. The TCR comes from an adult in good health. Rearrangement joined TRBV5-5 to TRBJ1-5, and 8 junctional nucleotides match TRBD1. The DNA is as follows: TGTGCCAGCAGCTTCTCGGGACAGGTTGATCAGCCCCAGCATTTT. This encodes CASSFSGQVDQPQHF.